This T cell receptor beta chain was captured by sequencing in a study of shared clonotypes between healthy human individuals (dated by TCRdb to the early 2020s). A note on the overall study: A few men and a couple of women, aged 18 to 49 years, made up the cohort. Per donor, three plates each were used for CD4 naive and CD4 memory, two for CD8 naive, and one for CD8 memory. Blood TCR repertoires of roughly 5 healthy adults were deeply sequenced to estimate repertoire size and the extent of clonotype sharing between individuals. To increase sequencing depth and limit assay-specific biases, different laboratories used diverse techniques to prepare libraries and sequence TCR repertoires. Leukapheresis yielded between about 0.94 and 8.9 billion PBMCs per donor. Overall results and qualifications from the work: Across four donors, 5% to 6% of naive CD4, around 3.3% of naive CD8, about 2% of memory CD4, and roughly 0.4% of memory CD8 clonotypes were shared. Rarefaction of sorted-subset datasets indicated incomplete sequencing despite the large sequencing depth. Compared with non-shared clonotypes, clonotypes shared by all four sorted-subset donors had higher generation probabilities. The small number of donors limited the genetic and exposure-history diversity represented. Naive subsets generally had larger estimated clonotype richness than memory subsets. Sampling was restricted to blood, and TCR repertoires in tissues likely differ from the TCR repertoires found in blood. Pairwise subsampling led to the expectation that sequencing depth would affect the degree of clonotype sharing among donors.

Notes on this clone: Its antigen specificity is not known. Per-base quality was not reported, and no clone a single base away is much larger than it.

Healthy HIV-negative adults with no recently reported acute infections or vaccinations were included as donors. Every donor was a Caucasian adult living in Nashville, Tennessee, USA. CD4+ T cells were enriched by magnetic negative selection; naive cells were then positively selected on CD45RA, and the negative fraction formed the memory subset. After blood collection by leukapheresis, PBMCs were isolated using Ficoll-Histopaque density gradient centrifugation and then cryopreserved in the vapor phase of liquid nitrogen. Analytical flow cytometry was used to check the purity and quantity of each magnetically sorted T cell population. Genomic DNA was isolated from each sorted fraction and quantified by UV absorbance on a Nanodrop 2000c. The CDR3 starts with the cysteine, ends with the phenylalanine, and has 12 residues. Of all the DNA, just the CDR3 is kept, 36 bases in frame from base 1. CDR1 and CDR2 are drawn from the germline V gene (reference sequence): WNHNN, SYGVQD. V is shortened by 5 bases, J by 4 bases, and the region joining them spans 9 bases.

Using the deep immunoSEQ assay, multiplex PCR amplified TCR CDR3 regions from genomic DNA. Extracted genomic DNA from each cell subset was distributed evenly across all wells of several immunoSEQ 96-well plates, and each plate was treated as a replicate. Each replicate PCR for sorted subsets received 150 to 250 ng genomic DNA, equal to roughly 29,000 T cell genomes. Purified libraries were measured with a Qubit 3.0 fluorometer, size-checked on a Bioanalyzer 2100, and measured again with the KAPA Library Quantification kit. A separate single-read 150-cycle Illumina NextSeq 550 flow cell was used to sequence each immunoSEQ 96-well plate. In the source study's methods: The immunoSEQ output contained only junctional sequences without quality scores, so filtering could not match that applied to full-length reads. To assign V/J genes and CDR3, sequences were annotated using PyIR, a Python wrapper for IgBLAST v1.9, with IMGT germline references. Any read was removed if the V/J assignment was weak (E-value above 1e-6), the CDR3 was missing, or the read contained stop codons, out-of-frame junctions, or ambiguous translated residues. V3J clonotypes were defined by identical inferred V gene, J gene, and CDR3 amino acid sequence. Percentage overlap between repertoires was calculated by dividing the number of shared unique clonotypes by the size of the smaller repertoire. RTK rarefaction, the Chao1 estimator, and Recon v2.1 estimates of unobserved clonotypes were used to assess repertoire richness. OLGA was used to compute generation probabilities for all TCRbeta clonotypes that the gDNA method yielded from a handful of donors. TCRdb took over this immuneACCESS table, retaining in-frame rearrangements with V and J assigned. Such tables are incomplete; in checked studies, under half of the missing clones stem from an unresolved V gene, and the remainder is unexplained. The V and J calls and clone size are taken from that table; D and trimming were inferred from the DNA. This sample holds fewer than 3 million clones; around 93% were observed only once. The top ten clonotypes cover around 0.35% of the sample.

This clonotype was sampled from a man aged 18 to 30 in good health. Some clones in this sample may be carry-over from other donors' samples. Sequenced: naive CD4+ T cells from PBMCs. The sample's cell subset or site, from its label and the paper: CD45RA+ positively selected. This chain is built from TRBV10-1 and TRBJ2-7; the D gene could be TRBD1 or TRBD2, each one agreeing over 5 bases. The CDR3 protein: CASSQGPYEQYF. In nucleotide form, the sequence is TGCGCCAGCAGTCAGGGACCGTACGAGCAGTACTTC.